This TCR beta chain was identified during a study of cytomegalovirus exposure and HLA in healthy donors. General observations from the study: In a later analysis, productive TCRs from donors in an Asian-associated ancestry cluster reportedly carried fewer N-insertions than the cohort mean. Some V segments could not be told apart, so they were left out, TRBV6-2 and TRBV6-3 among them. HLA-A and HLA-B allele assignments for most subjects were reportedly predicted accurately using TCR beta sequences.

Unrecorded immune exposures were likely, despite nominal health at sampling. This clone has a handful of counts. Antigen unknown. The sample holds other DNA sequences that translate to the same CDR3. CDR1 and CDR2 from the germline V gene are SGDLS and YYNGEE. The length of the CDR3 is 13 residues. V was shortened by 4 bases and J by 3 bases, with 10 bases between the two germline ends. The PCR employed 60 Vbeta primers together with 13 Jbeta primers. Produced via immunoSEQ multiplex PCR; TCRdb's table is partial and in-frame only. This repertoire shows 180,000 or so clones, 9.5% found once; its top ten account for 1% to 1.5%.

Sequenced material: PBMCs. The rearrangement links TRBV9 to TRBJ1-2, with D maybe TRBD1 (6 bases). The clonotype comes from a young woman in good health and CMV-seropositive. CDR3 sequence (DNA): TGTGCCAGCAGCAGTGCAGGGGACTATGGCTACACCTTC. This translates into CASSSAGDYGYTF. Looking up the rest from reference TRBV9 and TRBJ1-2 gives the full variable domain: DSGVTQTPKHLITATGQRVTLRCSPRSGDLSVYWYQQSLDQGLQFLIQYYNGEERAKGNILERFSAQQFPDLHSELNLSSLELGDSALYFCASSSAGDYGYTFGSGTRLTVV.